This T cell receptor beta chain comes out of a study of naive and memory T cell subsets. Whole-study results and caveats: In CD4 and CD8 cells, diversity dropped from naive through EMRA.

After removal of 5 bases from V and 4 bases from J, the junction contained 6 bases not matched to a gene. The length of the CDR3 is 16 residues. Germline V gene data show CDR1 as SGHVS and CDR2 as FNYEAQ. This clonotype came up a few times. Its antigen is unknown. The beta constant-region primer was an equimolar mix of two oligonucleotides covering TRBC1 and TRBC2. An oligonucleotide with the SP2 primer and a 12-nucleotide UMI was ligated to the cDNA 3' end. Each CDR3 protein gets one entry after TCRdb re-called the UMI-ligation and nested PCR reads with MiXCR. The sample shows about 21,000 distinct CDR3 sequences, 11% of them seen only once. Separate alpha and beta amplification began at the second PCR step. Four subsets defined by CD45RA and CD27 were sorted after CD3, CD4, CD8 and live/dead staining.

This chain joins TRBV7-6 and TRBJ1-6, with 9 bases lining up with TRBD1. Material: central memory CD8+ T cells from blood. This receptor was obtained from a human donor in good health. CDR3 sequence: CASSPGQGNYNSPLHF. Here the CDR3 DNA reads TGTGCCAGCAGCCCGGGACAGGGCAATTATAATTCACCCCTCCACTTT.